This T cell receptor (beta chain) was identified in a study of CD8 T cells in ankylosing spondylitis. The length of the CDR3 is 18 residues. J was trimmed by 3 bases and V by 1 base; bases with no gene match: 12. Germline V gene lookup returns CDR1 LGHNA and CDR2 YSLEER. TCRdb itself ran the 5' RACE reads through MiXCR, one entry per CDR3 protein. The sample has 150,000 to 200,000 distinct CDR3 sequences; 10% to 15% are singletons. The source material was blood, either unsorted or a sorted T cell fraction (not recorded which). The chain carries TRBV4-3 and TRBJ1-5; 7 nucleotides line up with TRBD1. The sequence derives from a female donor with ankylosing spondylitis or in good health (not recorded which). The CDR3 DNA is TGCGCCAGCAGCCAAGCGCGTTGGACAGGAGTCATCAATCAGCCCCAGCATTTT. Protein product: CASSQARWTGVINQPQHF.